This T cell receptor beta chain was sequenced for a study of PD-1 blockade in classical Hodgkin lymphoma. Using immunoSEQ multiplex PCR, the repertoire was profiled, and TCRdb retains in-frame clones only, with some absent. The table shows roughly 50,000 clones, with 86% occurring only once. Germline CDR1 MDHEN, CDR2 SYDVKM. This CDR3 is 16 amino acids long. V was pared by 5 bases and J by 1 base, with 10 bases of the junction left unmatched. Described time point: cycle 4 day 1 (C4D1), after 6 weeks of nivolumab. Each of the patients experienced relapse following autologous stem cell transplantation, and their brentuximab vedotin exposure differed.

The sequences come from peripheral blood mononuclear cells (PBMCs), collected before the fourth cycle of nivolumab. The TCR comes from a human donor with classical Hodgkin lymphoma. This rearrangement joins TRBV28 to TRBJ2-7; 8 bases are a match to TRBD1. Written as DNA, the CDR3 is TGTGCCAGCAGTCCCCCAGGGCAGGGGGCTTCCTACGAGCAGTACTTC. Translating gives CASSPPGQGASYEQYF.